Below, 24 T cell receptor beta chains from the same sample are listed, as sequenced in a study of blood T cell repertoires in COVID-19. Measured with immunoSEQ multiplex PCR; TCRdb has only the in-frame clones, and not every one. The profile shows around 160,000 clones, 70% to 90% of them singletons. Material: peripheral blood. Receptor source: a man aged 60 to 75 with acute or convalescent COVID-19.

The V gene is TRBV6-5, the J gene TRBJ1-6; no reliable D call. Germline V CDR1 and CDR2: MNHEY, SVGAGI. V was clipped by 6 bases and J by 5 bases, with 11 bases between them. The length of the CDR3 is 14 residues. Written as DNA, the CDR3 is TGTGCCAGCAGCGAGTTGGTACATAATTCACCCCTCCACTTT. This translates into CASSELVHNSPLHF.

The V and J genes are TRBV7-6 and TRBJ2-3, with TRBD1 matching over 8 bases. This CDR3 comprises 16 residues. Germline V gene data show CDR1 as SGHVS and CDR2 as FNYEAQ. J lost 0 bases, V lost 11 bases, and 13 bases had no gene match. As DNA, the CDR3 is TGTGCCGGGGGGACAGGCGGGACTCCTAGCACAGATACGCAGTATTTT. Its translation: CAGGTGGTPSTDTQYF.

A word on this clone: Other nucleotide sequences in the sample specify the same CDR3. The chain joins TRBV5-1 to TRBJ1-5, with a tentative D call TRBD1 (6 bases). Germline V gene sequence: CDR1 SGHRS, CDR2 YFSETQ. The CDR3 covers 15 residues. Between the trimmed V and J ends, which lost 2 bases and 0 bases, there was a span of 9 bases. This CDR3 is CASSLSGDSNQPQHF. The CDR3 DNA reads as TGCGCCAGCAGCTTATCAGGGGATAGCAATCAGCCCCAGCATTTT. Looking up the rest from reference TRBV5-1 and TRBJ1-5 gives the full variable domain: KAGVTQTPRYLIKTRGQQVTLSCSPISGHRSVSWYQQTPGQGLQFLFEYFSETQRNKGNFPGRFSGRQFSNSRSEMNVSTLELGDSALYLCASSLSGDSNQPQHFGDGTRLSIL.

This clone showed up just a few times. The rearrangement joins TRBV24-1 to TRBJ2-1; D is undetermined. The CDR3 is 14 residues long. The V end lost 7 bases, the J end lost 5 bases, and 14 bases lay between the germline ends. From germline, CDR1 is KGHDR and CDR2 SFDVKD. DNA for the CDR3: TGTGCCACCAGACCGCGACTGCCTCACAATGAGCAGTTCTTC. It codes for CATRPRLPHNEQFF.

The CDR3 DNA reads as TGTGCCAGCAGTTTCGGTCAACGCGGCGAGCAGTACTTC. Its translation: CASSFGQRGEQYF. The chain has TRBV6-2 or TRBV6-3 and TRBJ2-7; no definite D call. The CDR3 loop spans 13 amino acids. Germline assignment: CDR1 MNHEY and CDR2 SVGEGT. Between the trimmed V and J ends, which lost 4 bases and 6 bases, there was a span of 13 bases.

The chain couples TRBV5-1 to TRBJ1-6; 7 bases match TRBD1. V trimming: 4 bases; J trimming: 5 bases; junction bases outside the gene matches: 9. The CDR3 has 16 residues. The germline CDR1 and CDR2 sequences are SGHRS and YFSETQ. The CDR3 DNA sequence: TGCGCCAGCAGCCCCGGGACAGAAGTTAATAATTCACCCCTCCACTTT. Protein sequence: CASSPGTEVNNSPLHF.

The rearrangement links TRBV5-5 to TRBJ2-5; 8 bases agree with TRBD1. The CDR3 is 15 amino acids. The ends lost 2 bases at V and 2 bases at J; junction bases unmatched: 5. CDR1 is SGHKS, CDR2 YYEKEE, per germline (reference sequence). This CDR3 reads CASSFLGQGQETQYF. The CDR3, as DNA: TGTGCCAGCAGCTTCCTCGGACAGGGTCAAGAGACCCAGTACTTC.

The V call is TRBV6-2 or TRBV6-3, the J call TRBJ1-4, with D possibly being TRBD1 (5 bases). The germline V and J ends were trimmed by 2 bases and 11 bases, with 6 bases remaining between them. The CDR3 length is 11 residues. Germline V gene data show CDR1 as MNHEY and CDR2 as SVGEGT. DNA for the CDR3: TGTGCCAGCAGTTACGGGGGGAAACTGTTTTTT. Amino acids: CASSYGGKLFF.

The genes are TRBV11-2 and TRBJ1-2, with D perhaps TRBD1 (6 bases). The V end was cut by 1 base, the J end by 4 bases, with 10 bases between. Germline V gene sequence: CDR1 SGHAT, CDR2 FQNNGV. The CDR3 length is 14 residues. The DNA of the CDR3 is TGTGCCAGCAGCTTAGGGCCACAGGGCTATGGCTACACCTTC. Its protein is CASSLGPQGYGYTF.

The rearrangement uses TRBV13 and TRBJ1-4; 9 nucleotides align to TRBD1. V was clipped by 4 bases and J by 5 bases; unmatched bases: 5. Germline CDR1 is PRHDT and CDR2 is FYEKMQ (reference sequence). The CDR3 loop spans 15 amino acids. The CDR3 is CASSSTGTGNEKLFF. The CDR3 region has the DNA TGTGCCAGCAGCTCAACCGGGACAGGGAATGAAAAACTGTTTTTT.

The J gene is TRBJ2-1, the V gene TRBV5-1, with a possible D match to TRBD2 (6 bases). Germline V gene data show CDR1 as SGHRS and CDR2 as YFSETQ. V gave up 5 bases and J gave up 2 bases, with 11 bases separating them. The CDR3 spans 14 residues. The DNA for the CDR3 is TGCGCCAGCAGAGTCGCGGGACCCTACAATGAGCAGTTCTTC. Translated: CASRVAGPYNEQFF.

This clone was found a few times. The chain employs TRBV12-3 or TRBV12-4 and TRBJ1-1; D gene ambiguous. The CDR3 runs 11 residues. Trimming removed 3 bases from V and 8 bases from J, with 7 bases in between. For the CDR3, the DNA is TGTGCCAGCAGTTTCGGTAGCGAAGCTTTCTTT. It codes for CASSFGSEAFF.

V usage is TRBV9 and J usage is TRBJ2-3, with 8 bases lining up with TRBD2. The J segment lost 3 bases and the V segment lost 4 bases, leaving 13 bases of the junction unmatched. The CDR3 runs 17 residues. CDR1 SGDLS and CDR2 YYNGEE come from the germline V gene. This CDR3 is CASSFTVRGGRTDTQYF. In nucleotides, the CDR3 is TGTGCCAGCAGCTTCACCGTCCGGGGGGGCCGAACAGATACGCAGTATTTT.

This rearrangement joins TRBV5-1 to TRBJ1-3; 7 bases align to TRBD1. Per the germline V gene, CDR1 is SGHRS and CDR2 is YFSETQ. CDR3 length equals 14 residues. Trimming took 10 bases from V and 2 from J; bases not matched to a gene: 9. The CDR3 reads CASTTGTAGNTIYF. The CDR3 DNA follows: TGCGCCTCTACAACCGGGACAGCTGGAAACACCATATATTTT.

CDR3 coding DNA: TGTGCCTGGGGACAGGGGGGTGGTCAGCCCCAGCATTTT. This translates into CAWGQGGGQPQHF. The V and J genes are TRBV30 and TRBJ1-5, with 10 bases fitting TRBD1. V gave up 5 bases and J gave up 6 bases; unmatched junction bases: 4. Germline V lookup: CDR1 GTSNPN, CDR2 SVGIG (reference sequence). The CDR3 contains 13 residues.

The gene calls are TRBV6-6 and TRBJ1-6, with D possibly being TRBD1 (6 bases). The V end lost 4 bases, the J end lost 9 bases, and 13 bases lay between the germline ends. CDR1 and CDR2 (germline): MNHNY, SVGAGI (reference sequence). The CDR3 is 14 amino acids. CDR3 coding DNA: TGTGCCAGCAGTTCGACAGGTTCTGCTTCACCCCTCCACTTT. As protein: CASSSTGSASPLHF.

This sequence joins TRBV20-1 and TRBJ1-1; TRBD1 matches at 10 bases. CDR1 and CDR2 from the germline V gene are DFQATT and SNEGSKA (reference sequence). Losses at the gene ends were 6 bases for V and 5 bases for J; bases not matched to a gene: 0. The CDR3 length is 11 residues. DNA for the CDR3: TGCAGTGCGGGACAGGGGACTGAAGCTTTCTTT. It encodes CSAGQGTEAFF.

This clone appeared a single time. The rearrangement links TRBV3-1 (or the pseudogene TRBV3-2) to TRBJ2-3; weak D call: TRBD1 (6 bases). Trimming stripped 6 bases from V and 0 bases from J, with 10 bases between. The germline V gene encodes CDR1 LGHDT and CDR2 YNNKEL (reference sequence). This CDR3 is 14 amino acids long. The CDR3 protein is CASSRTVSTDTQYF. In DNA form, the CDR3 reads TGTGCCAGCAGTCGGACAGTTAGCACAGATACGCAGTATTTT.

As to this clone: This CDR3 is also generated by other DNA sequences in the sample. This chain connects TRBV3-1 (or the pseudogene TRBV3-2) to TRBJ1-1; 7 nucleotides line up with TRBD1. From germline, CDR1 is LGHDT and CDR2 YNNKEL (reference sequence). V was pared by 0 bases and J by 5 bases, with 0 bases of the junction left unmatched. The CDR3 covers 13 residues. The CDR3 loop reads CASSQDRGTEAFF. DNA of the CDR3: TGTGCCAGCAGCCAAGACAGGGGGACTGAAGCTTTCTTT.

The chain recombines TRBV7-9 with TRBJ1-2, with 9 bases lining up with TRBD1. V trimming: 5 bases; J trimming: 3 bases; junction bases outside the gene matches: 7. This CDR3 is 15 amino acids long. Germline CDR1 reads SEHNR; CDR2 reads FQNEAQ (reference sequence). CDR3 in DNA: TGTGCCAGCAGCGCCGGGACAGGGCGGGACTATGGCTACACCTTC. Translated, it gives CASSAGTGRDYGYTF.

The gene calls are TRBV5-1 and TRBJ1-6; D perhaps matches TRBD1 (6 bases). The length of the CDR3 is 15 residues. CDR1 is SGHRS and CDR2 is YFSETQ in the germline V gene. The ends were cut back, 2 bases at V and 5 bases at J, with 11 bases in the middle. CDR3 amino acids: CASSLQGYNNSPLHF. CDR3 nucleotides: TGCGCCAGCAGCTTACAGGGATATAATAATTCACCCCTCCACTTT.

This clone showed up just once. The rearrangement joins TRBV2 to TRBJ2-2, with 9 bases that match TRBD2. This CDR3 contains 21 residues. J was trimmed by 1 base and V by 1 base; bases with no gene match: 16. Germline CDR1 SNHLY, CDR2 FYNNEI. CDR3 DNA: TGTGCCAGCAGTGAAGGCCTGGCCCCACCACCAGCGGGGGGGAACACCGGGGAGCTGTTTTTT. Its translation is CASSEGLAPPPAGGNTGELFF.

The chain uses TRBV2 and TRBJ2-2, with 7 bases fitting TRBD1. V was clipped by 2 bases and J by 6 bases; unmatched bases: 9. Germline V gene data show CDR1 as SNHLY and CDR2 as FYNNEI. The CDR3 has 16 amino acids. CDR3 residues: CASSERGPDSAGELFF. The DNA for the CDR3 is TGTGCCAGCAGTGAAAGGGGGCCTGACTCGGCCGGGGAGCTGTTTTTT.

There are a few counts of this clone. The rearrangement links TRBV5-1 to TRBJ1-2; 8 positions match TRBD1. The ends lost 4 bases at V and 5 bases at J; junction bases unmatched: 7. The CDR3 is made up of 14 amino acids. Germline CDR1 and CDR2: SGHRS and YFSETQ. CDR3 amino acids: CASSPTGTGYGYTF. CDR3 coding DNA: TGCGCCAGCAGCCCCACCGGGACAGGATATGGCTACACCTTC. The full variable domain, its missing parts supplied by reference TRBV5-1 and TRBJ1-2, is KAGVTQTPRYLIKTRGQQVTLSCSPISGHRSVSWYQQTPGQGLQFLFEYFSETQRNKGNFPGRFSGRQFSNSRSEMNVSTLELGDSALYLCASSPTGTGYGYTFGSGTRLTVV.